This T cell receptor (beta chain) was captured in a study of a mutant IDH1 vaccine in newly diagnosed glioma. Time point in this sample: week 23, last vaccination. Every vaccination contained 300 ug of the mutant IDH1 20-mer peptide and was paired with topical imiquimod. Clones were read by immunoSEQ multiplex PCR, and TCRdb kept only the in-frame ones, dropping some. The sample holds tens of thousands of clones, approximately 80% seen once. Germline CDR1 is SGDLS and CDR2 is YYNGEE. V was trimmed by 4 bases and J by 8 bases, leaving 12 bases between them. The CDR3 loop spans 13 amino acids. This clone was counted once. Its antigen is currently unknown.

The sequenced sample was PBMCs, obtained from a glioma patient whose treatment included an IDH1 peptide vaccine. V and J are TRBV9 and TRBJ2-2; no clear D. This TCR was sampled from a woman in her late teens or twenties with glioma. In DNA, the CDR3 is TGTGCCAGCAGCATCGCTAAGTTTGGGGAGCTGTTTTTT. Its protein is CASSIAKFGELFF.